This TCR beta chain was recorded in a study of blood T cell repertoires in COVID-19. The overall study: COVID-19 samples, acute and convalescent, were from the United States, Italy and Spain. Sample material is recorded as cDNA or gDNA derived from T cells, B-cell-depleted T cells, or PBMCs.

Per the original methods: Amplification of reference gene primers provided the estimated nucleated cell counts. Assay used: immunoSEQ multiplex PCR; TCRdb lists only in-frame clones, some missing. D and trimming were read from the DNA, whereas the V and J calls and clone size are those reported in that table. The repertoire holds 250,000 to 350,000 clones, roughly 86% seen once, with around 11% in the top ten. The trim removed 0 bases at V and 5 bases at J, leaving 9 bases unmatched. Germline V gives CDR1 LGHDT, CDR2 YNNKEL (reference sequence). This CDR3 has 17 residues. The genes are TRBV3-1 (or the pseudogene TRBV3-2) and TRBJ2-1; TRBD2 matches 8 bases. The TCR comes from a woman younger than 45 with COVID-19, enrolled during active disease. Specimen: peripheral blood. Here the CDR3 reads CASSQDPGGRPHNEQFF. CDR3 sequence (DNA): TGTGCCAGCAGCCAAGATCCGGGGGGGAGGCCCCACAATGAGCAGTTCTTC.